This entry lists 8 T cell receptor beta chains sequenced from one sample in a study of cytomegalovirus exposure and HLA in healthy donors. 60 Vbeta and 13 Jbeta primers were used in PCR. Using immunoSEQ multiplex PCR, the repertoire was profiled, and TCRdb retains in-frame clones only, with some absent. The repertoire has fewer than 180,000 clones, more than 75% of them found once; the top ten carry about 3.7%. The sequenced sample consisted of PBMCs. Receptors originate from a human donor in good health.

V is TRBV19 and J is TRBJ1-6; 7 nucleotides agree with TRBD1. Losses at the gene ends were 5 bases for V and 10 bases for J; bases not matched to a gene: 11. CDR1 LNHDA and CDR2 SQIVND come from the germline V gene (reference sequence). CDR3 length equals 15 residues. CDR3 protein: CASSPDRVSKSPLHF. The CDR3 region has the DNA TGTGCCAGTAGTCCCGACAGGGTTTCAAAATCACCCCTCCACTTT.

J is TRBJ2-3 and V is TRBV10-3, with TRBD2 as a possible D gene (6 bases). The V gene lost 6 bases and the J gene lost 0 bases, with 10 bases spanning the gap. The CDR3 runs 14 residues. Per germline, CDR1 ENHRY and CDR2 SYGVKD. Here the CDR3 reads CAIRPGLSTDTQYF. CDR3 sequence (DNA): TGTGCCATCAGGCCGGGACTGAGCACAGATACGCAGTATTTT.

This clone was counted between two and nine times. The chain links TRBV6-6 to TRBJ2-7; 7 bases align to TRBD2. CDR3 length equals 14 residues. Per germline, CDR1 MNHNY and CDR2 SVGAGI (reference sequence). The ends lost 4 bases at V and 5 bases at J; junction bases unmatched: 8. The chain's CDR3 is CASSWLAEGNEQYF. As DNA, the CDR3 is TGTGCCAGCAGTTGGCTAGCGGAAGGCAACGAGCAGTACTTC.

V usage is TRBV6-5 and J usage is TRBJ1-1; D is unresolved. V lost 8 bases to trimming and J lost 1 base, with 14 bases between them. The CDR3 runs 14 residues. Germline loops: CDR1 MNHEY, CDR2 SVGAGI. CDR3 coding DNA: TGTGCCAGCTCTTTAAGAATCGGGAACACTGAAGCTTTCTTT. Its translation: CASSLRIGNTEAFF.

The chain carries TRBV6-5 and TRBJ2-5; a possible D gene is TRBD2 (6 bases). The CDR3 sequence is 12 residues long. Germline V gene lookup returns CDR1 MNHEY and CDR2 SVGAGI. V lost 2 bases, J lost 5 bases, and 6 bases lay in between. The CDR3 bases are TGTGCCAGCAGTTACGGGGGGGAGACCCAGTACTTC. Residues: CASSYGGETQYF.

The CDR3 DNA follows: TGTGCCAGCAGGCTGGGCGGGCAGACTCAAGAGACCCAGTACTTC. Its protein is CASRLGGQTQETQYF. The chain combines TRBV6-6 with TRBJ2-5; the D gene is possibly TRBD2 (5 bases). CDR1 MNHNY and CDR2 SVGAGI come from the germline V gene (reference sequence). The CDR3 contains 15 residues. The V and J ends lost 6 bases and 2 bases respectively, with 16 bases between them.

The chain uses TRBV19 and TRBJ2-2; 7 bases are shared with TRBD1. V lost 3 bases to trimming and J lost 3 bases; unmatched junction nucleotides: 7. The CDR3 contains 16 residues. CDR1 and CDR2 from the germline V gene are LNHDA and SQIVND (reference sequence). CDR3: CASSIPGQTYTGELFF. CDR3 DNA sequence: TGTGCCAGTAGTATTCCGGGACAGACTTACACCGGGGAGCTGTTTTTT.

The chain recombines TRBV2 with TRBJ1-4, with D unclear. This CDR3 region has 12 residues. From germline, CDR1 is SNHLY and CDR2 FYNNEI. The germline V and J ends were trimmed by 2 bases and 8 bases, with 6 bases remaining between them. In DNA form, the CDR3 reads TGTGCCAGCAGTGAAATCCGGGAAAAACTGTTTTTT. Translating it yields CASSEIREKLFF.